This TCR beta chain stems from a study of cytomegalovirus exposure and HLA in healthy donors. Donors consisted of healthy bone marrow donors. With 60 Vbeta and 13 Jbeta primers, the PCR was carried out. Produced via immunoSEQ multiplex PCR; TCRdb's table is partial and in-frame only. This sample has about 50,000 clones, with 72% found just once. V dropped 5 bases and J dropped 2; count of bases not matched to a gene: 3. The CDR3 loop spans 14 amino acids. Germline V gives CDR1 MDHEN, CDR2 SYDVKM. In its sample, this clone was seen once. This TCR came from a woman aged 45-59 years in good health and CMV-seronegative. This chain joins TRBV28 and TRBJ1-3; 7 nucleotides align to TRBD1. The sequencing input was PBMCs. CDR3 in amino acids: CASSPDRAGNTIYF. CDR3 nucleotides: TGTGCCAGCAGTCCTGACAGGGCTGGAAACACCATATATTTT.